The 17 T cell receptor beta chains in this list originate from one sample, sequenced in a study of blood T cell repertoires in COVID-19. The method was immunoSEQ multiplex PCR; TCRdb's version includes in-frame clones alone and lacks a portion of them. The table has some 170,000 clones, about 90% seen once. The sequenced sample consisted of PBMCs or T cells enriched from blood (not recorded which). The receptor set was obtained from a human donor with acute COVID-19. The donor label of this sample is uncertain.

The CDR3 protein is CASSRGGGLAGAQETQYF. The CDR3, as DNA: TGTGCCAGCAGCCGCGGAGGGGGCCTAGCGGGGGCCCAAGAGACCCAGTACTTC. This rearrangement joins TRBV3-1 (or the pseudogene TRBV3-2) to TRBJ2-5; 10 nucleotides match TRBD2. The junction had 12 bases not matched to a gene; V was cut back by 4 bases and J by 1 base. Germline-derived CDR1 and CDR2 are LGHDT and YNNKEL (reference sequence). CDR3 length: 18 residues.

This clone is a singleton in its sample. The chain uses TRBV28 and TRBJ2-7, with D perhaps matching TRBD2 (6 bases). The CDR3 loop spans 12 amino acids. V was clipped by 2 bases and J by 5 bases, with 7 bases between them. The germline V gene has CDR1 MDHEN and CDR2 SYDVKM. The chain's CDR3 is CASSLGGHEQYF. CDR3 DNA sequence: TGTGCCAGCAGTTTAGGAGGGCACGAGCAGTACTTC.

The rearrangement links TRBV10-3 to TRBJ2-1; TRBD2 matches 11 bases. The CDR3 has 16 amino acids. Germline V CDR1 and CDR2: ENHRY, SYGVKD. The V and J ends lost 3 bases and 7 bases, in that order; junction bases with no gene match: 8. DNA for the CDR3: TGTGCCATCAGTGATCGGATAGCGGGGGGGCAGAATGAGCAGTTCTTC. Translated: CAISDRIAGGQNEQFF.

The rearrangement joins TRBV7-2 to TRBJ2-4, with a tentative D call TRBD2 (5 bases). Trimming pared 4 bases from V and 1 base from J, leaving 20 bases between. From germline, CDR1 is SGHTA and CDR2 FQGNSA. The CDR3 covers 18 residues. The CDR3 loop reads CASSSSPGGVWAKNIQYF. The CDR3 nucleotides are TGTGCCAGCAGCTCAAGCCCCGGAGGAGTTTGGGCCAAAAACATTCAGTACTTC.

The chain employs TRBV19 and TRBJ2-7, with TRBD1 as a possible D gene (5 bases). Trimming took 2 bases from V and 2 from J, leaving 13 bases between them. CDR1 and CDR2 (germline): LNHDA, SQIVND (reference sequence). The CDR3 loop spans 15 amino acids. The CDR3: CASSILAGSPYEQYF. The CDR3 DNA reads as TGTGCCAGTAGTATATTAGCAGGGTCCCCCTACGAGCAGTACTTC.

The V and J genes are TRBV3-1 (or the pseudogene TRBV3-2) and TRBJ1-2; D perhaps matches TRBD1 (6 bases). The CDR3 contains 13 residues. Germline assignment: CDR1 LGHDT and CDR2 YNNKEL (reference sequence). The ends were cut back, 6 bases at V and 8 bases at J, with 16 bases in the middle. The CDR3 DNA follows: TGTGCCAGCAGACCCGCGGGGGGGGCAGGCTACACCTTC. Its protein product is CASRPAGGAGYTF.

CDR3 DNA: TGTGCCAGCAGCCCGAGGGGGGGCCTGTCCTACAATGAGCAGTTCTTC. Its protein is CASSPRGGLSYNEQFF. The gene calls are TRBV11-2 and TRBJ2-1; D might be TRBD2 (7 bases). CDR3 size: 16 residues. Trimming removed 5 bases at V and 1 base at J, with 15 bases between. The germline CDR1 and CDR2 sequences are SGHAT and FQNNGV.

This chain links TRBV30 with TRBJ1-2; TRBD1 agrees at 9 bases. The CDR3 length is 13 residues. The junction had 5 bases not matched to a gene; V was cut back by 1 base and J by 8 bases. Germline CDR1 GTSNPN, CDR2 SVGIG (reference sequence). In nucleotides, the CDR3 is TGTGCCTGGAGTGCAATGGACAGGGGAGGCTACACCTTC. Residues: CAWSAMDRGGYTF.

The chain is built from TRBV11-2 and TRBJ2-2; D is perhaps TRBD1 (6 bases). From germline, CDR1 is SGHAT and CDR2 FQNNGV. CDR3 size: 17 residues. Trimming cost V 4 bases and J 1 base, with 16 bases left between them. DNA for the CDR3: TGTGCCAGCAGCTCAACCCGTGGGGGCAAGAACACCGGGGAGCTGTTTTTT. Encoded protein: CASSSTRGGKNTGELFF.

V usage is TRBV27 and J usage is TRBJ2-3; 12 nucleotides line up with TRBD2. The CDR3 length is 16 residues. V shed 3 bases, J shed 4 bases, and the junction held 5 bases outside the gene matches. CDR1 is MNHEY, CDR2 SMNVEV, per germline (reference sequence). The CDR3 nucleotides are TGTGCCAGCAGTTTGCCTACTAGCGGGGGGTCAGATACGCAGTATTTT. This translates into CASSLPTSGGSDTQYF.

The chain is built from TRBV4-1 and TRBJ1-1, with TRBD1 identical over 9 bases. Germline V gene data show CDR1 as MGHRA and CDR2 as YSYEKL. The CDR3 totals 14 residues. V was pared by 4 bases and J by 1 base, with 1 base of the junction left unmatched. CDR3 sequence (DNA): TGCGCCAGCAGCCCGGACAGGGGGAACACTGAAGCTTTCTTT. It specifies CASSPDRGNTEAFF.

The V and J genes are TRBV3-1 (or the pseudogene TRBV3-2) and TRBJ2-1, with 9 bases identical to TRBD2. Germline V CDR1 and CDR2: LGHDT, YNNKEL (reference sequence). This CDR3 comprises 14 residues. V dropped 5 bases and J dropped 7; count of bases not matched to a gene: 6. The DNA for the CDR3 is TGTGCCAGCAGCTTAGGGACTAGCTCGAATGAGCAGTTCTTC. This gives the protein CASSLGTSSNEQFF.

The chain has TRBV7-2 and TRBJ1-4; 7 bases are shared with TRBD1. V trimming: 6 bases; J trimming: 5 bases; junction bases outside the gene matches: 9. Germline V gene sequence: CDR1 SGHTA, CDR2 FQGNSA. The CDR3 has 15 amino acids. The chain's CDR3 is CASSTSGQANEKLFF. The CDR3 coding sequence is TGTGCCAGCAGTACGTCCGGACAGGCAAATGAAAAACTGTTTTTT.

The chain joins TRBV7-2 to TRBJ1-6; D uncertain. From germline, CDR1 is SGHTA and CDR2 FQGNSA. V lost 1 base and J lost 5, with 12 bases in between. The CDR3 is 16 amino acids. CDR3 amino acids: CASSLDVLGDNSPLHF. As DNA, the CDR3 is TGTGCCAGCAGCTTAGACGTCTTAGGAGATAATTCACCCCTCCACTTT.

The V call is TRBV9, the J call TRBJ2-7; D perhaps matches TRBD1 (6 bases). Germline CDR1 SGDLS, CDR2 YYNGEE. This CDR3 spans 14 amino acids. Trimming shortened V by 4 bases and J by 6 bases, and 17 bases separated the two germline ends. The CDR3 DNA reads as TGTGCCAGCAGCCTGAATACAGGGTACGGCGAGCAGTACTTC. Translation gives CASSLNTGYGEQYF.

The chain carries TRBV7-9 and TRBJ1-4; maybe TRBD1 (6 bases). The J call is doubtful: the DNA matches TRBJ2-2 better. Germline V gene lookup returns CDR1 SEHNR and CDR2 FQNEAQ (reference sequence). The CDR3 covers 13 residues. CDR3: CASSKPQGGELFF. In nucleotides, the CDR3 is TGTGCCAGCAGCAAACCACAGGGAGGGGAGCTGTTTTTT.

The chain links TRBV3-1 (or the pseudogene TRBV3-2) to TRBJ1-4; a possible D gene is TRBD1 (5 bases). Trimming left V 4 bases short and J 10 bases short, with 16 bases between. The CDR3 consists of 14 residues. CDR1 is LGHDT, CDR2 YNNKEL, per germline (reference sequence). This CDR3 is CASSPPGRGGKLFF. Written as DNA, the CDR3 is TGTGCCAGCAGCCCACCCGGGCGGGGCGGAAAACTGTTTTTT.